Presented here are 5 T cell receptor beta chains from one specimen sequenced in a study of T-cell memory formation after mild COVID-19. TCRdb re-called the 5' RACE reads with MiXCR, one entry per CDR3 protein. The sample records under 250,000 distinct CDR3 sequences, just over 9.5% being singletons. Sequences were obtained from PBMCs or a T cell subset sorted from them (not recorded which). These receptors were collected from a young man who had mild COVID-19 (a few samples of this study predate the infection). Cell type and time point are not known.

Many counts were recorded for this clonotype. The V and J genes are TRBV12-3 or TRBV12-4 and TRBJ2-7; 7 nucleotides align to TRBD1. The CDR3 has 13 amino acids. The J segment lost 2 bases and the V segment lost 8 bases, leaving 6 bases of the junction unmatched. CDR3 in amino acids: CASWRQGTYEQYF. The CDR3 DNA follows: TGTGCCAGCTGGAGACAGGGTACCTACGAGCAGTACTTC.

The J gene is TRBJ1-1, the V gene TRBV29-1, with D perhaps TRBD1 (6 bases). Germline CDR1 is SQVTM and CDR2 is ANQGSEA. The ends were cut back, 8 bases at V and 1 base at J, with 8 bases in the middle. CDR3 length: 11 residues. This CDR3 reads CSTGQNTEAFF. For the CDR3, the DNA is TGCAGCACGGGACAGAACACTGAAGCTTTCTTT.

This clonotype has more than one count but fewer than ten. The chain employs TRBV9 and TRBJ2-3, with D perhaps matching TRBD1 (6 bases). The V gene's germline CDR1 is SGDLS and CDR2 YYNGEE. This CDR3 is built from 17 residues. Between the trimmed V and J ends, which lost 0 bases and 0 bases, there was a span of 14 bases. The CDR3 loop is CASSVATRGKSTDTQYF. CDR3 nucleotide sequence: TGTGCCAGCAGCGTAGCTACGAGGGGGAAAAGCACAGATACGCAGTATTTT.

There are a few counts of this clonotype. This chain links TRBV4-3 with TRBJ2-3; 11 bases are a match to TRBD2. Trimming removed 5 bases from V and 5 bases from J; junction bases left unmatched: 6. CDR1 is LGHNA and CDR2 is YSLEER in the germline V gene. CDR3 length: 15 amino acids. CDR3 bases: TGCGCCAGCAGCGGGCTAGCGGGGGGCCAAGATACGCAGTATTTT. The encoded protein is CASSGLAGGQDTQYF.

This clonotype has more than one count but fewer than ten. The V call is TRBV7-2, the J call TRBJ2-2; 8 bases line up with TRBD2. The CDR3 is 17 residues long. V dropped 1 base and J dropped 7; count of bases not matched to a gene: 11. The germline V gene encodes CDR1 SGHTA and CDR2 FQGNSA. This chain's CDR3 is CASSLVHGGDFGGELFF. In nucleotides, the CDR3 is TGTGCCAGCAGCTTAGTTCACGGGGGGGATTTCGGCGGGGAGCTGTTTTTT.